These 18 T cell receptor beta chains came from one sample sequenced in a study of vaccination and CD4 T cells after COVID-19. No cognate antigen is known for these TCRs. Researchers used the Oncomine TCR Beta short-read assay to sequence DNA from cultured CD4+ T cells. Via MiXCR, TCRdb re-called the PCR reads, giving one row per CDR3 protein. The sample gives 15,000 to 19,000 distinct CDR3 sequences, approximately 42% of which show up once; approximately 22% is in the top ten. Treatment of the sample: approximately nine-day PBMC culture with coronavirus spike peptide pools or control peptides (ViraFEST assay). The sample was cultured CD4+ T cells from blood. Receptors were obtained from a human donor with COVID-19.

DNA for the CDR3: TGTGCCAGCTCACGCGGGACAGGGGCGACTAGCAATCAGCCCCAGCATTTT. Its translation: CASSRGTGATSNQPQHF. The chain combines TRBV18 with TRBJ1-5; 10 nucleotides align to TRBD1. Germline CDR1 reads KGHSH; CDR2 reads LQKENI. This CDR3 spans 17 amino acids. Trimming cost V 4 bases and J 0 bases; bases outside gene matches: 6. Filled out from reference TRBV18 and TRBJ1-5, the complete variable domain reads NAGVMQNPRHLVRRRGQEARLRCSPMKGHSHVYWYRQLPEEGLKFMVYLQKENIIDESGMPKERFSAEFPKEGPSILRIQQVVRGDSAAYFCASSRGTGATSNQPQHFGDGTRLSIL.

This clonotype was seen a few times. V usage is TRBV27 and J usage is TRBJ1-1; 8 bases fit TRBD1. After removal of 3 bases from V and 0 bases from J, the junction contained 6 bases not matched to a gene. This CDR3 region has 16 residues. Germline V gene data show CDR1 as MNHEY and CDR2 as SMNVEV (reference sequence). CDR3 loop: CASSFSGGAMNTEAFF. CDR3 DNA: TGTGCCAGCAGTTTCTCAGGGGGCGCCATGAACACTGAAGCTTTCTTT.

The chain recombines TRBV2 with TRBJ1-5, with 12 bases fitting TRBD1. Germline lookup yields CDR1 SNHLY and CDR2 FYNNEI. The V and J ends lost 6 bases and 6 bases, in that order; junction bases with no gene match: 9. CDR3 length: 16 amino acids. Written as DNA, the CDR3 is TGTGCCAGCAGCGGCCGGGACAGGGGGCTGATTCAGCCCCAGCATTTT. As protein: CASSGRDRGLIQPQHF. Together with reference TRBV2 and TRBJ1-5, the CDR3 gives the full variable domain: EPEVTQTPSHQVTQMGQEVILRCVPISNHLYFYWYRQILGQKVEFLVSFYNNEISEKSEIFDDQFSVERPDGSNFTLKIRSTKLEDSAMYFCASSGRDRGLIQPQHFGDGTRLSIL.

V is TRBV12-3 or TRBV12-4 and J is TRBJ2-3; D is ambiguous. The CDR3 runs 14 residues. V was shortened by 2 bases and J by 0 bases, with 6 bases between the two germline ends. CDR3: CASSLRPSTDTQYF. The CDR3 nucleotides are TGTGCCAGCAGTTTACGGCCGAGCACAGATACGCAGTATTTT.

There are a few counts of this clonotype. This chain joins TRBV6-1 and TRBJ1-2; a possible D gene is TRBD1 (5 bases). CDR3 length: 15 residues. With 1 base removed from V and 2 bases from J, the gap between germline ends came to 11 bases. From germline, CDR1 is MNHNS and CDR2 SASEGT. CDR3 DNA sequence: TGTGCCAGCAGTGAAGATGGGCAGGGCAACTATGGCTACACCTTC. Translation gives CASSEDGQGNYGYTF.

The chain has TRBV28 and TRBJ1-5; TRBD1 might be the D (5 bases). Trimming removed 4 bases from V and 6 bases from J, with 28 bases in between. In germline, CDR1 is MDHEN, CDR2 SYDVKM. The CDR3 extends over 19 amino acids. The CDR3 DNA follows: TGTGCCAGCAGTTCAAACGGGAGGTCGGGGGGGGAAATAGTTCAGCCCCAGCATTTT. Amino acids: CASSSNGRSGGEIVQPQHF.

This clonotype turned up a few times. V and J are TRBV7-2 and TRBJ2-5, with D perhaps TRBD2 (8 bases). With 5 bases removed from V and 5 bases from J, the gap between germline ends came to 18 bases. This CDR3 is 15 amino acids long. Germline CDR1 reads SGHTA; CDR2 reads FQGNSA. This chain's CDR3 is CASSLGGGGIETQYF. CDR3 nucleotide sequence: TGTGCCAGCAGCCTAGGGGGCGGGGGGATCGAGACCCAGTACTTC. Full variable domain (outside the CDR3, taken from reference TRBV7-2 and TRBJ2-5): GAGVSQSPSNKVTEKGKDVELRCDPISGHTALYWYRQSLGQGLEFLIYFQGNSAPDKSGLPSDRFSAERTGGSVSTLTIQRTQQEDSAVYLCASSLGGGGIETQYFGPGTRLLVL.

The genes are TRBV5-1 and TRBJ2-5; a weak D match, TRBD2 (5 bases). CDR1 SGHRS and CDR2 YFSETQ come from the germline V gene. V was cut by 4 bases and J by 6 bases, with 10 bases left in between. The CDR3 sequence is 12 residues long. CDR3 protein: CASSPPGKTQYF. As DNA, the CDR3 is TGCGCCAGCAGCCCGCCGGGAAAGACCCAGTACTTC. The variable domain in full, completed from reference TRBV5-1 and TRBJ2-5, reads KAGVTQTPRYLIKTRGQQVTLSCSPISGHRSVSWYQQTPGQGLQFLFEYFSETQRNKGNFPGRFSGRQFSNSRSEMNVSTLELGDSALYLCASSPPGKTQYFGPGTRLLVL.

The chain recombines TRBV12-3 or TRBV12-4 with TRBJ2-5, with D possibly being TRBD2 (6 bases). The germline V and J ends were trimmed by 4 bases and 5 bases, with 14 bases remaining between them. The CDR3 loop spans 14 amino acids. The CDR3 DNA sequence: TGTGCCAGCAGTTCCTCGCGGGGTGGGGAGACCCAGTACTTC. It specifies CASSSSRGGETQYF.

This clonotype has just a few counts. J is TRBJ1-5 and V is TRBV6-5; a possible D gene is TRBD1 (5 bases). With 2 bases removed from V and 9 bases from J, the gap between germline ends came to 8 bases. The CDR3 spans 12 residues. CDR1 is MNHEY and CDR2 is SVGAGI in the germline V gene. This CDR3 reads CASSYNGGPQHF. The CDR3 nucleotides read TGTGCCAGCAGTTACAATGGGGGGCCCCAGCATTTT.

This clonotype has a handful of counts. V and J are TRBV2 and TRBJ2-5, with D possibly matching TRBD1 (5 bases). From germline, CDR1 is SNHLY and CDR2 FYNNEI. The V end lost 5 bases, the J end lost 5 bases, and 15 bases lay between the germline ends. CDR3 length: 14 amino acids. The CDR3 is CASSRNRMTETQYF. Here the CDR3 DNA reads TGTGCCAGCAGTCGAAACAGGATGACGGAGACCCAGTACTTC.

CDR3 in DNA: TGCGCCAGCAGCTTGGGGATACAGACCACAGATACGCAGTATTTT. Amino acids: CASSLGIQTTDTQYF. The chain couples TRBV5-1 to TRBJ2-3; D uncertain. Germline V gene lookup returns CDR1 SGHRS and CDR2 YFSETQ. The V gene lost 0 bases and the J gene lost 2 bases, with 10 bases spanning the gap. CDR3 length equals 15 residues.

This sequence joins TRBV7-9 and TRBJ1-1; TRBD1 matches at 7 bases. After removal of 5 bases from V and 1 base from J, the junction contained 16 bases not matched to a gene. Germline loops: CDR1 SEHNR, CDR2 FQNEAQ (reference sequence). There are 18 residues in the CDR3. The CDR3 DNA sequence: TGTGCCAGCAGCACGCCCAGACAGGGATTAGGATGGAACACTGAAGCTTTCTTT. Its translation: CASSTPRQGLGWNTEAFF.

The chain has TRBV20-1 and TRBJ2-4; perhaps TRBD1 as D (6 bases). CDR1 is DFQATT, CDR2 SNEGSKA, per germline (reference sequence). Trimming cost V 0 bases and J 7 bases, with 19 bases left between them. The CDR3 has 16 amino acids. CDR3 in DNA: TGCAGTGCTAGAGAGGGGGCTGTACAGGGAGTGAACATTCAGTACTTC. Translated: CSAREGAVQGVNIQYF.

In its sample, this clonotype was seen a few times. The CDR3 bases are TGTGCCAGCAACTGGGACAGGGTTTCTATCGGCTCCTACAATGAGCAGTTCTTC. It yields the protein CASNWDRVSIGSYNEQFF. The chain uses TRBV21-1 and TRBJ2-1; TRBD1 was called by the table and not checked on the DNA. TRBV21-1 is a documented pseudogene. The CDR3 contains 18 residues.

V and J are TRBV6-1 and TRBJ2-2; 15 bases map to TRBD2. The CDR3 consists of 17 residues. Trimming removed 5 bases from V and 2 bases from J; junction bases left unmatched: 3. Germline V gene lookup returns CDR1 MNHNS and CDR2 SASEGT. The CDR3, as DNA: TGTGCCAGCAGTACGGGACTAGCGGGGGGAAACACCGGGGAGCTGTTTTTT. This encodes CASSTGLAGGNTGELFF.

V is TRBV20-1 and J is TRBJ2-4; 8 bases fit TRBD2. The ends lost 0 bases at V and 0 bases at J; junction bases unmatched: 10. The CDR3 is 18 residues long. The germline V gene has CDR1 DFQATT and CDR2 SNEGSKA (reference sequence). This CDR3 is CSAREGGGPGVAKNIQYF. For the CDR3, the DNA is TGCAGTGCTAGAGAGGGCGGGGGGCCCGGGGTAGCCAAAAACATTCAGTACTTC.

In nucleotides, the CDR3 is TGTGCCAGCAGCTACTACAGCTGGCAGCCCCAGCATTTT. Protein sequence: CASSYYSWQPQHF. This sequence joins TRBV7-2 and TRBJ1-5, with unresolved D. CDR1 is SGHTA, CDR2 FQGNSA, per germline. V lost 4 bases and J 7 bases, leaving 11 bases between the germline ends. The CDR3 has 13 residues.